Each of the 6 T cell receptor beta chains below was sequenced from the same sample in a study of type 1 and type 2 diabetes patients. Amplification started from genomic DNA. Multiplex PCR with 30 forward and 13 reverse primers amplified the TCR beta CDR3. TCRdb used MiXCR to reprocess the multiplex PCR reads, holding one entry per CDR3 protein. The sample holds fewer than 300,000 distinct CDR3 sequences, 47% seen once. The material sequenced was peripheral blood mononuclear cells (PBMCs). These receptor sequences come from a young man with type 2 diabetes.

The gene calls are TRBV28 and TRBJ2-6; D gene ambiguous. The CDR3 has 17 amino acids. Germline CDR1 reads MDHEN; CDR2 reads SYDVKM. Trimming took 3 bases from V and 0 from J, leaving 12 bases between them. CDR3 residues: CASSFWSSGSGANVLTF. CDR3 coding DNA: TGTGCCAGCAGTTTCTGGTCCTCAGGCTCTGGGGCCAACGTCCTGACTTTC.

The V and J genes are TRBV7-6 and TRBJ2-5; the D gene could be TRBD1 or TRBD2 (5 bases each). This CDR3 comprises 16 residues. V dropped 2 bases and J dropped 0 bases, with 13 bases sitting between them. The germline V gene has CDR1 SGHVS and CDR2 FNYEAQ. The CDR3 is CASSLMGVANQETQYF. The DNA for the CDR3 is TGTGCCAGCAGCTTAATGGGGGTGGCAAACCAAGAGACCCAGTACTTC. Filled out from reference TRBV7-6 and TRBJ2-5, the complete variable domain reads GAGVSQSPRYKVTKRGQDVALRCDPISGHVSLYWYRQALGQGPEFLTYFNYEAQQDKSGLPNDRFSAERPEGSISTLTIQRTEQRDSAMYRCASSLMGVANQETQYFGPGTRLLVL.

The chain carries TRBV30 and TRBJ1-5; D is possibly TRBD1 (5 bases). Germline values: CDR1 GTSNPN, CDR2 SVGIG (reference sequence). This CDR3 is 13 amino acids long. Trimming left V 3 bases short and J 6 bases short, with 12 bases between. This CDR3 is CAWSEGQIQPQHF. CDR3 bases: TGTGCCTGGAGCGAAGGACAAATTCAGCCCCAGCATTTT.

The J gene is TRBJ2-3, the V gene TRBV7-3, with TRBD2 as a possible D gene (5 bases). The germline V and J ends were trimmed by 1 base and 8 bases, with 10 bases remaining between them. Germline loops: CDR1 SGHTA, CDR2 FQGTGA. CDR3 length equals 13 residues. In DNA form, the CDR3 reads TGTGCCAGCAGCTTAAATTCTGCGGGTACGCAGTATTTT. It codes for CASSLNSAGTQYF.

Comment on this clonotype: A much larger clone differs from this one at a single base, so this may be a read error. Because the CDR3 is missing its conserved closing phenylalanine or tryptophan, this is likely a read error. The V and J genes are TRBV2 and TRBJ2-2; D is unresolved. The V end was cut by 1 base, the J end by 8 bases, with 8 bases between. CDR1 is SNHLY and CDR2 is FYNNEI in the germline V gene. This CDR3 has 13 amino acids. The CDR3: CASSEVRSGELFY. Here the CDR3 DNA reads TGTGCCAGCAGTGAAGTACGATCAGGGGAGCTGTTTTAT.

The rearrangement joins TRBV28 to TRBJ2-7, with D perhaps TRBD2 (6 bases). Trimming removed 9 bases from V and 1 base from J, with 13 bases in between. CDR3 size: 13 residues. In germline, CDR1 is MDHEN, CDR2 SYDVKM. As DNA, the CDR3 is TGTGCCAGGACAAGACGGGAGTCCTACGAGCAGTACTTC. This encodes CARTRRESYEQYF.